This T cell receptor (beta chain) was sequenced during a study of T-cell reconstitution after alpha-beta-depleted transplantation in children. V lost 3 bases, J lost 4 bases, and 21 bases lay in between. This CDR3 region has 17 residues. The germline gives CDR1 MNHEY, CDR2 SVGAGI. Unique molecular identifiers were built into the TCRbeta library. MiXCR was run by TCRdb on the PCR reads, yielding one entry per CDR3 protein. This table has about 610,000 distinct CDR3 sequences, 20% to 30% appearing once. This rearrangement joins TRBV6-5 to TRBJ1-2; TRBD1 is a possible D gene (5 bases). Sequencing was performed on PBMCs, taken before TCRalphabeta/CD19-depleted stem cell transplant. The sequence came from a boy younger than two with Wiskott-Aldrich syndrome, due to receive a stem cell transplant. The CDR3 loop is CASSYHWGEEGAYGYTF. The CDR3, as DNA: TGTGCCAGCAGTTATCATTGGGGGGAAGAAGGGGCCTATGGCTACACCTTC.